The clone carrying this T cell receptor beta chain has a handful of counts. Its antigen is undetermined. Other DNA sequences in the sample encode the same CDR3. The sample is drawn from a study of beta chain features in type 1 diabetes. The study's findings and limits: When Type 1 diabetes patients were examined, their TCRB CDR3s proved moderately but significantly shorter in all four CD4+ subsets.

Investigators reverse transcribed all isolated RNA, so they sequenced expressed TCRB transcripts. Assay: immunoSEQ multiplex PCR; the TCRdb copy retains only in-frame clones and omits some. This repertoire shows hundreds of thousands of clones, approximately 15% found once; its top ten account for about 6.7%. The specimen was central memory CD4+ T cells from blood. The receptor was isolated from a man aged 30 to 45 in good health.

As DNA, the CDR3 is TGTGCCAGCAGTCGTACCGGGGAGCTGTTTTTT. It encodes CASSRTGELFF. This chain uses TRBV6-6 with TRBJ2-2; no definite D call. This CDR3 region has 11 residues. Trimming cost V 5 bases and J 5 bases, with 3 bases left between them. Germline CDR1 and CDR2: MNHNY and SVGAGI (reference sequence).